Sequencing of this T cell receptor (beta chain) was carried out in a study of blood T cells in healthy people across ages. Study-wide points: The percentage of naive T cells correlated strongly with TCR beta diversity.

As regards this clonotype: No antigen is known for it.

The junction had 5 bases not matched to a gene; V was cut back by 4 bases and J by 6 bases. This CDR3 spans 14 amino acids. Germline values: CDR1 SGHRS, CDR2 YFSETQ. A J-beta primer mix and a sample-barcoded 5' primer were used in a second PCR of roughly 7 to 12 cycles. Tagging of each cDNA molecule was performed by a template-switch adaptor with 12 random nucleotides. TCRdb analysed the 5' RACE reads with MiXCR anew, one entry per CDR3 protein. Of around 1,900,000 distinct CDR3 sequences in the sample, about 39% were seen once. The source of this sequence is a human donor in good health. The material sequenced was blood. V and J are TRBV5-1 and TRBJ2-7; TRBD1 matches 12 bases. The CDR3 nucleotides read TGCGCCAGCAGCCCGGGACAGGGGGCGCCCGAGCAGTACTTC. This codes for CASSPGQGAPEQYF.